Listed below are T cell receptor beta chains from one sample, sequenced in a study of CD8 T cells in Susac syndrome. TCRdb processed the immunoSEQ multiplex PCR reads anew with MiXCR; each CDR3 protein has one entry. The sample holds roughly 170,000 distinct CDR3 sequences; roughly 92% are singletons and the top ten take more than 0.08%. Sequencing input: CD4+ T cells from PBMCs. These receptors all stem from a human donor with multiple sclerosis. Each CDR3 is given with its conserved first and last residue. A D gene is named only where the DNA matches it firmly. Clone size is shown for a subset of rows, as once, few, many or a class of expanded clone.

J | size | D | V | DNA | CDR3
TRBJ1-4 | NA | NA | TRBV28 | TGTGCCAGCAGTTTCTCAACAGCCGGGGGGGAAAAACTGTTTTTT | CASSFSTAGGEKLFF
TRBJ2-7 | NA | NA | TRBV6-5 | TGTGCCACCACGGGGGTTGGGGACGGGGCCTACGAGCAGTACTTC | CATTGVGDGAYEQYF
TRBJ1-1 | once | NA | TRBV7-9 | TGTGCCACCATACAATTTAACACTGAAGCTTTCTTT | CATIQFNTEAFF
TRBJ2-7 | NA | TRBD1 | TRBV30 | TGTGCCTGCTCAGTACAGGGGTACTACGAGCAGTACTTC | CACSVQGYYEQYF
TRBJ2-7 | once | NA | TRBV3-1 | TGTGCCAGCAGCCAAGACGGAGCGGCCAGGCGGGAGCAGTACTTC | CASSQDGAARREQYF
TRBJ1-1 | NA | NA | TRBV20-1 | TGCAGTGCTAGAAACCGCCCGGGACTCCTTGAAGCTTTCTTT | CSARNRPGLLEAFF
TRBJ2-7 | NA | NA | TRBV10-1 | TGCGCCAGCATATCCCGACGGGCAGCCTACGAGCAGTACTTC | CASISRRAAYEQYF
TRBJ1-6 | NA | NA | TRBV30 | TGTGCCTGGAGATTTAGGGCCTCCTATAATTCACCCCTCCACTTT | CAWRFRASYNSPLHF
TRBJ2-7 | once | NA | TRBV19 | TGTGCCAGTAGTATACGTGACACAGGCTACGAGCAGTACTTC | CASSIRDTGYEQYF
TRBJ2-6 | NA | NA | TRBV3-1 | TGTGCCACCCAAATCTCTGGGGCCAACGTCCTGACTTTC | CATQISGANVLTF
TRBJ2-2 | NA | TRBD2 | TRBV5-1 | TGCGCCAGCAGTCTAACTAGCGCGTCGATCGGGGAGCTGTTTTTT | CASSLTSASIGELFF
TRBJ1-5 | NA | TRBD1 | TRBV30 | TGTGCCTGGAGGCCCGGGACAGGTCTCAATCAGCCCCAGCATTTT | CAWRPGTGLNQPQHF
TRBJ1-1 | NA | NA | TRBV20-1 | TGCAGTGCTAGGGGGGCGCGGGGGAACACTGAAGCTTTCTTT | CSARGARGNTEAFF
TRBJ2-7 | NA | NA | TRBV2 | TGTGCCAGCAGTGACGTGGGGCTAGAATCCTACGAGCAGTACTTC | CASSDVGLESYEQYF
TRBJ2-3 | NA | TRBD2 | TRBV6-1 | TGTGCCAGCAGACTGGGGACTAGCGGTAAAACAGATACGCAGTATTTT | CASRLGTSGKTDTQYF
TRBJ1-1 | NA | NA | TRBV11-2 | TGTGCCAGCAGCTTAGATCACCGAAGAGGCGGAACTGAAGCTTTCTTT | CASSLDHRRGGTEAFF
TRBJ1-2 | NA | NA | TRBV7-9 | TGTGCCAGCAGCTTCGACTTGGAAGGCTACACCTTC | CASSFDLEGYTF
TRBJ1-1 | NA | NA | TRBV12-3/TRBV12-4 | TGTGCCAGCACCCTGGACTCAGCCACTGAAGCTTTCTTT | CASTLDSATEAFF
TRBJ1-5 | NA | TRBD1 | TRBV6-1 | TGTGCCAGCAGGGGACAGGGGCTCACAAGCAATCAGCCCCAGCATTTT | CASRGQGLTSNQPQHF
TRBJ2-5 | NA | TRBD2 | TRBV20-1 | TGCAGTGCAGCACCGGGACTACAAGAGACCCAGTACTTC | CSAAPGLQETQYF